Sequencing of this T cell receptor (beta chain) was carried out in a study of patients and donors after allogeneic stem cell transplantation. This clonotype was counted a few times. MiXCR, run by TCRdb on the RT-PCR reads, gives a single entry per CDR3 protein. The sample has roughly 230,000 distinct CDR3 sequences, roughly 15% seen once. The clonotype was recovered from a human donor who was either an allogeneic HSCT recipient or a stem cell or donor lymphocyte infusion donor (not recorded which). It is not recorded whose cells these are; they may come from a transplant donor. Sequenced: blood, either unsorted or a sorted T cell fraction (not recorded which).

CDR3 amino acids: CASSEGSGAYEQYF. Here the CDR3 DNA reads TGTGCCAGCAGTGAAGGTAGCGGGGCCTACGAGCAGTACTTC. The chain couples TRBV2 to TRBJ2-7; TRBD2 matches at 8 bases. From germline, CDR1 is SNHLY and CDR2 FYNNEI. The CDR3 is 14 amino acids. The trim removed 1 base at V and 2 bases at J, leaving 1 base unmatched.